This TCR beta chain was documented in a study of neurological immune-mediated disorders. The ends lost 5 bases at V and 6 bases at J; junction bases unmatched: 7. CDR1 and CDR2 (germline): SGHVS, FNYEAQ. This CDR3 comprises 14 residues. TCRdb passed the 5' RACE reads through MiXCR, listing each CDR3 protein once. The sample consists of tens of thousands of distinct CDR3 sequences, about a tenth of them appearing once. This clonotype occurred many times. The chain recombines TRBV7-6 with TRBJ1-1, with TRBD1 matching over 9 bases. Source material: PBMCs. The receptor comes from a woman in her 30s with HTLV-1-associated myelopathy (HAM/TSP). The CDR3 sequence is CASSPTGGRAEAFF. CDR3 DNA: TGTGCCAGCAGCCCAACAGGGGGCAGGGCTGAAGCTTTCTTT.